This is a list of T cell receptor beta chains from one sample in a study of control samples from healthy donors and cancer patients. Some clones are missing from TCRdb's copy, which holds only in-frame ones; the method was immunoSEQ multiplex PCR. The data show about 55,000 clones, 90% to 96% seen once. The sample comprised blood. These TCRs come from a woman aged 18-35 years in good health. The CDR3 runs from the conserved cysteine through the conserved F or W. The D gene is left open where the match is weak. Size values are once, few and many counts, or a class for expanded clones, and some rows have none.

size	D	V	J	DNA	CDR3
.	.	TRBV5-1	TRBJ1-1	TGCGCCAGCAGCTCCCACGGGGGAAGGGACACTGAAGCTTTCTTT	CASSSHGGRDTEAFF
.	.	TRBV19	TRBJ1-2	TGTGCCAGTAGTATGGCGTCTGGCTACACCTTC	CASSMASGYTF
.	TRBD1	TRBV4-3	TRBJ1-4	TGCGCCAGCAGCCCTACTCCGGGACAGGGCTATGAAAAACTGTTTTTT	CASSPTPGQGYEKLFF
.	.	TRBV3-1/TRBV3-2	TRBJ2-3	TGTGCCAGCAGCCAAGAATCCAGTACGCAGTATTTT	CASSQESSTQYF
.	.	TRBV2	TRBJ1-2	TGTGCCAGCAGTGTACAAGGAATAGCTAACTATGGCTACACCTTC	CASSVQGIANYGYTF
.	TRBD2	TRBV7-2	TRBJ2-1	TGTGCCAGCAGGACTAAGGGACTAGCAAACAATGAGCAGTTCTTC	CASRTKGLANNEQFF
.	TRBD1	TRBV7-9	TRBJ1-4	TGTGCCAGCAGCGGACACAGGGGGGTTTATGAAAAACTGTTTTTT	CASSGHRGVYEKLFF
.	TRBD2	TRBV6-2/TRBV6-3	TRBJ2-3	TGTGCCAGCAGTTTCTACCGGGGGGGGGTAGATACGCAGTATTTT	CASSFYRGGVDTQYF
.	TRBD2	TRBV30	TRBJ2-7	TGTGCCTGGAGCGACTATTGGACTAGCGGGGAGGCCTACGAGCAGTACTTC	CAWSDYWTSGEAYEQYF
.	TRBD2	TRBV9	TRBJ2-4	TGTGCCAGCAGCGTGGGACTAGCGGGGGTGGAAAACATTCAGTACTTC	CASSVGLAGVENIQYF
.	TRBD1	TRBV3-1/TRBV3-2	TRBJ1-3	TGTGCCAGCAGCCTAAGGACAGGGACCAACTCAAACACCATATATTTT	CASSLRTGTNSNTIYF
.	.	TRBV7-9	TRBJ2-3	TGTGCCAGCAGCTCGAGGTTGGGCACAGATACGCAGTATTTT	CASSSRLGTDTQYF
.	.	TRBV5-1	TRBJ2-3	TGCGCCAGCAGCTTAGGGACCCGGACGGATACGCAGTATTTT	CASSLGTRTDTQYF
.	.	TRBV2	TRBJ1-5	TGTGCCAGCAGTGACAGTCTCCAGCCCCAGCATTTT	CASSDSLQPQHF
.	TRBD1	TRBV6-6	TRBJ1-2	TGTGCCAGCAGTTACGCGGGACAGAAAAACTATGGCTACACCTTC	CASSYAGQKNYGYTF
.	TRBD1	TRBV4-1	TRBJ1-2	TGCGCCAGCAGCCAAACCCGGGACAGGGTCGGCTACACCTTC	CASSQTRDRVGYTF
.	TRBD2	TRBV3-1/TRBV3-2	TRBJ2-3	TGTGCCAGCAGCCAAGGGCGCAGACTAGCGAGTAGCACAGATACGCAGTATTTT	CASSQGRRLASSTDTQYF
.	.	TRBV6-5	TRBJ1-4	TGTGCCAGCAGTTATTCTTCGGGGAACGAAAAACTGTTTTTT	CASSYSSGNEKLFF
.	.	TRBV7-2	TRBJ1-3	TGTGCCAGCAGCCCCCGAGGGAGGGGCAACACCATATATTTT	CASSPRGRGNTIYF
once	.	TRBV7-9	TRBJ1-6	TGTGCCAGCAGCTCGGACGTGTATTCACCCCTCCACTTT	CASSSDVYSPLHF
.	.	TRBV6-5	TRBJ1-6	TGTGCCAGCAGAAGGGAATCCTATTCACCCCTCCACTTT	CASRRESYSPLHF
.	.	TRBV2	TRBJ1-2	TGTGCCAGCAGTGAAGCGTTGGGGGGACTCAAAAAAAACTATGGCTACACCTTC	CASSEALGGLKKNYGYTF
.	.	TRBV5-6	TRBJ2-7	TGTGCCAGCAGACGGGGCCGCTACGAGCAGTACTTC	CASRRGRYEQYF
.	TRBD1	TRBV3-1/TRBV3-2	TRBJ1-1	TGTGCCAGCAGCCTGGGACAGGGCACTGAAGCTTTCTTT	CASSLGQGTEAFF
.	TRBD1	TRBV3-1/TRBV3-2	TRBJ1-3	TGTGCCAGCAGCCAAGGCTCCTGGGACAGTGGAAACACCATATATTTT	CASSQGSWDSGNTIYF
.	.	TRBV19	TRBJ1-2	TGTGCCAGTAGTATAGGTGGCACTAACTATGGCTACACCTTC	CASSIGGTNYGYTF
.	.	TRBV5-1	TRBJ2-1	TGCGCCAGCAGGAGCGGCGGCCCTCGGGTGAATGAGCAGTTCTTC	CASRSGGPRVNEQFF
.	.	TRBV19	TRBJ1-1	TGTGCCAGTAGAATCTTTCCTAGCATGAACACTGAAGCTTTCTTT	CASRIFPSMNTEAFF
.	.	TRBV20-1	TRBJ2-3	TGCAGTGCTCTAGTGTCGGATACGCAGTATTTT	CSALVSDTQYF
.	TRBD1	TRBV30	TRBJ1-5	TGTGCCTGGAGCGCAGGGGGTTGGGGTCAGCCCCAGCATTTT	CAWSAGGWGQPQHF
.	.	TRBV7-6	TRBJ1-2	TGTGCCAGCAGCTTAGCGTCGGGGGCCCTTAACTATGGCTACACCTTC	CASSLASGALNYGYTF
.	TRBD1	TRBV7-8	TRBJ1-2	TGTGCCAGCAGCCAGGGGGAGGGGGGGGGCTATGGCTACACCTTC	CASSQGEGGGYGYTF
once	.	TRBV9	TRBJ2-7	TGTGCCAGCAGCGTAGGGCCGGTTCCCTACGAGCAGTACTTC	CASSVGPVPYEQYF
.	.	TRBV6-6	TRBJ1-2	TGTGCCAGCCTAGGGGACGGCTACACCTTC	CASLGDGYTF
.	.	TRBV7-6	TRBJ2-2	TGTGCCAGCAGCCTACCCGAACTAAACACCGGGGAGCTGTTTTTT	CASSLPELNTGELFF
.	.	TRBV2	TRBJ1-6	TGTGCCAGCAGTGAACCCTCTTTTAGCTCCTATAATTCACCCCTCCACTTT	CASSEPSFSSYNSPLHF
.	TRBD2	TRBV7-3	TRBJ2-1	TGTGCCAGCAGCTTTGGACTAGCGGGGGGAAATGAGCAGTTCTTC	CASSFGLAGGNEQFF
.	TRBD2	TRBV7-9	TRBJ2-3	TGTGCCAGCAGCCCACTAGCGGGGGGTCGGGATACGCAGTATTTT	CASSPLAGGRDTQYF
once	TRBD1	TRBV5-6	TRBJ1-1	TGTGCCAGCAGCTTACAGGGGCGGATGACTGAAGCTTTCTTT	CASSLQGRMTEAFF
.	.	TRBV12-3/TRBV12-4	TRBJ2-1	TGTGCCAGCAGTTTACAGGGTGTAGAGTTCTTC	CASSLQGVEFF
.	.	TRBV6-2/TRBV6-3	TRBJ2-3	TGTGCCAGCAGTTACCGCACAGATACGCAGTATTTT	CASSYRTDTQYF
.	.	TRBV6-6	TRBJ1-1	TGTGCCAGCAGCCTACAGGGGAACACTGAAGCTTTCTTT	CASSLQGNTEAFF
.	TRBD1	TRBV4-1	TRBJ1-5	TGCGCCAGCAGCCCGACAGGGAGCGACAATCAGCCCCAGCATTTT	CASSPTGSDNQPQHF
.	.	TRBV9	TRBJ1-3	TGTGCCAGCAGCGCCCGGGGGGCCGGCTCTGGAAACACCATATATTTT	CASSARGAGSGNTIYF
.	.	TRBV9	TRBJ1-6	TGTGCCAGCAGCGTCGAGGGGGGGACGTATAATTCACCCCTCCACTTT	CASSVEGGTYNSPLHF
.	TRBD2	TRBV29-1	TRBJ2-5	TGCAGCGCCGGATCGGGGGGTGGGGAGACCCAGTACTTC	CSAGSGGGETQYF
.	.	TRBV24-1	TRBJ2-6	TGTGCCACCAGCCCGGGGGTTTCTTCTAGCTCTGGGGCCAACGTCCTGACTTTC	CATSPGVSSSSGANVLTF
.	TRBD1	TRBV5-1	TRBJ2-1	TGCGCCAGCAGCCAGACAGGGATGAGCTCCTACAATGAGCAGTTCTTC	CASSQTGMSSYNEQFF
.	.	TRBV4-2	TRBJ2-1	TGTGCCAGCAGCCAAGGGGCCGGGGATGAGCAGTTCTTC	CASSQGAGDEQFF
few	.	TRBV18	TRBJ1-5	TGTGCCAGCTCACCGGCGGGGAACGGAGATCAGCCCCAGCATTTT	CASSPAGNGDQPQHF
.	.	TRBV6-5	TRBJ2-2	TGTGCCAGCAGTTACCCCACAGGGACCTACACCGGGGAGCTGTTTTTT	CASSYPTGTYTGELFF
once	.	TRBV13	TRBJ1-2	TGTGCCAGCAGCTTTAGAGGAGGGCAGGGTAGGGGCTACACCTTC	CASSFRGGQGRGYTF
.	TRBD1	TRBV28	TRBJ1-6	TGTGCCAGCAGCCGTCGGGACAGGGATAATTCACCCCTCCACTTT	CASSRRDRDNSPLHF
.	.	TRBV7-2	TRBJ2-3	TGTGCCAGCAGCTTCGGGACACTTAGCACAGATACGCAGTATTTT	CASSFGTLSTDTQYF
once	.	TRBV19	TRBJ2-2	TGTGCCAGTAGCCGCGAAGCCGTCGGGGAGCTGTTTTTT	CASSREAVGELFF
.	.	TRBV7-2	TRBJ2-3	TGTGCCAGCAGCTTAGAGGGCTCCACCACAGATACGCAGTATTTT	CASSLEGSTTDTQYF
.	.	TRBV6-6	TRBJ1-2	TGTGCCAGCAGTTACGGGACATCGAGTGGCTACACCTTC	CASSYGTSSGYTF